Described below is a single T cell receptor (beta chain) sequence and its context. This clonotype was counted ten times or more. Its antigen has not been determined. Base-call qualities are not available, and no considerably larger clone is one nucleotide away. The CDR3 has 16 amino acids, counting the end cysteine and phenylalanine. Here the CDR3 DNA is all that survives: 48 bases in frame from base 1. From the germline V gene, CDR1 is SGHAT and CDR2 is FQNNGV. V and J lose 6 bases and 4 bases, and a span of 20 bases separates them. This sample was sequenced with an Illumina HiSeq 1500. TCRdb applied fastp at Q25 and MiXCR to the public reads, then kept only in-frame beta chains. Each entry is one CDR3 protein sequence, shown with its most common DNA and genes. The sample table contains approximately 500,000 distinct CDR3 sequences; only one count was recorded for 16% of them. The top ten clonotypes cover 20% to 30% of the sample.

The sample comes from a study of T cell repertoires in cytomegalovirus infection (dated by TCRdb to the late 2010s). Regarding the study in general: Donor HLA type was relevant to the analysis, because carriage of CMV infection together with the matching HLA type was indicated by public TCR beta signatures. Results the study describes overall, beyond this receptor: The ex vivo response was dominated by HLA-C-restricted CMV-specific TCR beta clonotypes, which also provided the single most frequent clonotype in two of eight donors. In both this cohort and an independent roughly 350-donor cohort, the cumulative frequency of public TCR beta family members distinguished carriers of CMV infection plus the relevant HLA type.

Sequencing was performed on CD8+ T cells from PBMCs. This chain joins TRBV11-2 to TRBJ2-3, and perhaps TRBD2 as D gene, on 5 matching bases. This sequence originates from a human donor in good health (CMV status not recorded). Some clones in this sample may be carry-over from other donors' samples. The CDR3: CASRALSDPEADTQYF. The nucleotide sequence reads TGTGCCAGCAGGGCCCTTTCGGACCCGGAGGCAGATACGCAGTATTTT.